Only one count was recorded for the clone carrying this T cell receptor beta chain. The data originate from a study of blood T cell repertoires in COVID-19. Across the whole study: Both acute and convalescent COVID-19 samples were obtained from the United States, Italy and Spain.

The CDR3 runs 11 residues. Germline CDR1 and CDR2: MDHEN and SYDVKM. V was clipped by 4 bases and J by 4 bases, with 5 bases between them. Generated by immunoSEQ multiplex PCR, the TCRdb table keeps only in-frame clones and is missing some. This table has roughly 430,000 clones, roughly 88% appearing once. Participants had their cohort set by participant-reported clinical history. No more than 2 weeks before study entry, exposed participants had met a case of COVID-19. The rearrangement links TRBV28 to TRBJ2-7, with D uncertain. The clonotype comes from a woman aged 18-29 years who had been exposed to COVID-19. Sequencing was done on a sample of PBMCs or T cells enriched from blood (not recorded which). The CDR3: CASSSKYEQYF. For the CDR3, the DNA is TGTGCCAGCAGTTCCAAATACGAGCAGTACTTC.